Below, 8 T cell receptor beta chains from the same sample are listed, as sequenced in a study of cytomegalovirus exposure and HLA in healthy donors. PCR involved 60 Vbeta and 13 Jbeta primers. Produced via immunoSEQ multiplex PCR; TCRdb's table is partial and in-frame only. The sample carries approximately 27,000 clones, approximately 70% recorded once. Specimen: PBMCs. The receptor source for this set is a woman in her fifties or sixties in good health and CMV-seronegative.

V gene TRBV28 combines with J gene TRBJ2-3; D perhaps matches TRBD2 (6 bases). CDR3 length: 14 residues. The V end was cut by 11 bases, the J end by 3 bases, with 18 bases between. CDR1 and CDR2 from the germline V gene are MDHEN and SYDVKM. As DNA, the CDR3 is TGTGCCGGGCGGGACCGACAAACTACAGATACGCAGTATTTT. Residues: CAGRDRQTTDTQYF.

The CDR3 region is CASTPPTDYGYTF. Here the CDR3 DNA reads TGTGCCAGCACCCCTCCAACAGACTATGGCTACACCTTC. The chain has TRBV7-9 and TRBJ1-2; no reliable D call. V dropped 7 bases and J dropped 3 bases, with 12 bases sitting between them. The CDR3 length is 13 residues. Germline loops: CDR1 SEHNR, CDR2 FQNEAQ (reference sequence).

This clone turned up a few times. V is TRBV6-5 and J is TRBJ2-1; 10 bases map to TRBD1. CDR3 length: 14 amino acids. Germline trimming cut 6 bases from V and 8 bases from J; bases unmatched to any gene: 7. From germline, CDR1 is MNHEY and CDR2 SVGAGI. The CDR3 DNA reads TGTGCCAGCAGACTCGGGACAGGGGTTGATGAGCAGTTCTTC. This encodes CASRLGTGVDEQFF.

The rearrangement links TRBV7-9 to TRBJ2-1; D is possibly TRBD2 (7 bases). The CDR3 consists of 18 residues. V lost 1 base, J lost 5 bases, and 21 bases lay in between. Germline V CDR1 and CDR2: SEHNR, FQNEAQ (reference sequence). The CDR3 nucleotides read TGTGCCAGCAGCTTAGAGAGGGGGGGGCGGTCATCCCACAATGAGCAGTTCTTC. This gives the protein CASSLERGGRSSHNEQFF.

V usage is TRBV6-1 and J usage is TRBJ1-1; D gene ambiguous. Germline V gene data show CDR1 as MNHNS and CDR2 as SASEGT. This CDR3 spans 13 amino acids. Trimming shortened V by 6 bases and J by 7 bases, and 15 bases separated the two germline ends. The CDR3 nucleotides are TGTGCCAGCAGGGCAGGACTGATGATTGAAGCTTTCTTT. It specifies CASRAGLMIEAFF.

This clone was detected a few times. This chain joins TRBV5-6 and TRBJ1-5; D may be TRBD1 (5 bases). The CDR3 totals 13 residues. V gave up 4 bases and J gave up 6 bases, with 11 bases separating them. Germline values: CDR1 SGHDT, CDR2 YYEEEE. The CDR3 protein is CASSPLGLQPQHF. In nucleotides, the CDR3 is TGTGCCAGCAGCCCATTGGGACTTCAGCCCCAGCATTTT.

The V gene is TRBV2, the J gene TRBJ1-5; D ambiguous. The CDR3 is 14 residues long. Germline loops: CDR1 SNHLY, CDR2 FYNNEI. The germline V and J ends were trimmed by 3 bases and 6 bases, with 12 bases remaining between them. CDR3 coding DNA: TGTGCCAGCAGTGATAAGACGCGGAGTCAGCCCCAGCATTTT. This codes for CASSDKTRSQPQHF.

This sequence joins TRBV6-5 and TRBJ1-1; D is unresolved. The germline CDR1 and CDR2 sequences are MNHEY and SVGAGI. The CDR3 is made up of 13 amino acids. V lost 6 bases to trimming and J lost 6 bases, with 14 bases between them. The CDR3 nucleotides read TGTGCCAGCAGCTATACGGCGGAGTCTGAAGCTTTCTTT. This encodes CASSYTAESEAFF.